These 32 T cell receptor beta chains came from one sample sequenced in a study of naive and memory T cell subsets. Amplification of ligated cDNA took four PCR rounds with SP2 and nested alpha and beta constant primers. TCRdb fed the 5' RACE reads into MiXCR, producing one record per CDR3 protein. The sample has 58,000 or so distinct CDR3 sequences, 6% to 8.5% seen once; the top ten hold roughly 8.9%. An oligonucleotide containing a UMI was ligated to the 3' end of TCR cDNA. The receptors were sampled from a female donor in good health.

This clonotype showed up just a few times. CDR3 in DNA: TGTGCCAGCAGCAGACTAGCGGGGGGGTTCACAGATACGCAGTATTTT. Its translation is CASSRLAGGFTDTQYF. The chain has TRBV7-3 and TRBJ2-3, with 14 bases lining up with TRBD2. V trimming: 5 bases; J trimming: 2 bases; junction bases outside the gene matches: 3. This CDR3 comprises 16 residues. In germline, CDR1 is SGHTA, CDR2 FQGTGA.

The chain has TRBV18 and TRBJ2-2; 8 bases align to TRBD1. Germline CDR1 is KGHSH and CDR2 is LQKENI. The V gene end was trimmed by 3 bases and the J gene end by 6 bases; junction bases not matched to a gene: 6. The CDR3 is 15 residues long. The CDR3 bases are TGTGCCAGCTCACCCGTACAGGGGGTCGCCGGGGAGCTGTTTTTT. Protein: CASSPVQGVAGELFF.

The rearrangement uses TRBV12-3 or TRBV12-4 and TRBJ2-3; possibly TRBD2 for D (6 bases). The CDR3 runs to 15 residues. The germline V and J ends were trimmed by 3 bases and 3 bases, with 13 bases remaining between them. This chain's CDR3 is CASSFGDFPTDTQYF. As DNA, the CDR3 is TGTGCCAGCAGTTTCGGGGACTTTCCTACAGATACGCAGTATTTT.

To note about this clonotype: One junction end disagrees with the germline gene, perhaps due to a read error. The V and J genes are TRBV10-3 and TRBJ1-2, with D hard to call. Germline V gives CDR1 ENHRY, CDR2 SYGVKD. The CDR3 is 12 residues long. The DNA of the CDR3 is TGTGCCACCCGGGCCGCCCACTATGGCGACACCTTC. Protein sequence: CATRAAHYGDTF.

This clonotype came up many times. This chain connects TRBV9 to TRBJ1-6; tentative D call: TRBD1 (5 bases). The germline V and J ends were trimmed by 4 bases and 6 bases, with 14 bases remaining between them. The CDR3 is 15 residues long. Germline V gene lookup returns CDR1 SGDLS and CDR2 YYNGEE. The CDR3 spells CASSTRGEFNSPLHF. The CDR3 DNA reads TGTGCCAGCAGCACCCGGGGGGAATTTAATTCACCCCTCCACTTT. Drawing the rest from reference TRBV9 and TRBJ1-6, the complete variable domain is DSGVTQTPKHLITATGQRVTLRCSPRSGDLSVYWYQQSLDQGLQFLIQYYNGEERAKGNILERFSAQQFPDLHSELNLSSLELGDSALYFCASSTRGEFNSPLHFGNGTRLTVT.

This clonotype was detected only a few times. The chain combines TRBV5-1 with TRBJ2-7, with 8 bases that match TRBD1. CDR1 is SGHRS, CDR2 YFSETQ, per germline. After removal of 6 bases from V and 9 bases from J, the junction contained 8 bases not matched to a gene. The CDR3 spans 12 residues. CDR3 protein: CASTGQGLGQYF. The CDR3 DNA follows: TGCGCCAGCACCGGACAGGGTTTGGGGCAGTACTTC.

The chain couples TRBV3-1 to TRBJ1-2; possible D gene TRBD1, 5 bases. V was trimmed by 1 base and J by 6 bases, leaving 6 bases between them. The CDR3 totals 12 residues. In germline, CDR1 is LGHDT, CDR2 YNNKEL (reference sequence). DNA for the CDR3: TGTGCCAGCAGCCAAGGGGACCATGGCTACACCTTC. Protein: CASSQGDHGYTF.

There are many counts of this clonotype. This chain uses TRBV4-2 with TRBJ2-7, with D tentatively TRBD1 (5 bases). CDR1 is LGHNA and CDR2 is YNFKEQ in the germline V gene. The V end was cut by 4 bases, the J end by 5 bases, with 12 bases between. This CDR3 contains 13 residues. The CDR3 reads CASSPLKGDEQYF. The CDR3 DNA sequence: TGTGCCAGCAGCCCTCTTAAAGGGGACGAGCAGTACTTC.

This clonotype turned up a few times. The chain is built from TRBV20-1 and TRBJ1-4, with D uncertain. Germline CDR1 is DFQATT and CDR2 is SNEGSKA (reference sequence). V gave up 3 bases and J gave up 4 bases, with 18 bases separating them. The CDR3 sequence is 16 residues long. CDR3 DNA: TGCAGTGCTAGTGTCGACACCGCCTATTGTAATGAAAAACTGTTTTTT. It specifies CSASVDTAYCNEKLFF.

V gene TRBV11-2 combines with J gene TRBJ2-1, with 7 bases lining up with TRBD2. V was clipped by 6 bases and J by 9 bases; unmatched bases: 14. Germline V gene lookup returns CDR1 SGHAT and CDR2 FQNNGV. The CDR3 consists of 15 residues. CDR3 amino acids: CASSSSGPFIGEQFF. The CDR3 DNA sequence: TGTGCCAGCAGTTCTAGCGGCCCCTTTATTGGTGAGCAGTTCTTC.

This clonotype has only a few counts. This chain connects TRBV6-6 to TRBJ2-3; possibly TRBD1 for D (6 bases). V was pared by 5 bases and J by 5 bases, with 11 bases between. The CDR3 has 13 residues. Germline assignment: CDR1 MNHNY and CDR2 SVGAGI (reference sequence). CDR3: CASSSPQGDTQYF. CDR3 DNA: TGTGCCAGCAGTAGCCCACAGGGAGATACGCAGTATTTT.

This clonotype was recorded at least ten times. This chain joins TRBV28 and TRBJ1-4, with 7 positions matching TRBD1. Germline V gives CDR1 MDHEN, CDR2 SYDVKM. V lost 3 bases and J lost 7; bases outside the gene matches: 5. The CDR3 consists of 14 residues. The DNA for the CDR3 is TGTGCCAGCAGTTTTCCAACAGGGGCTGAAAAACTGTTTTTT. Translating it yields CASSFPTGAEKLFF.

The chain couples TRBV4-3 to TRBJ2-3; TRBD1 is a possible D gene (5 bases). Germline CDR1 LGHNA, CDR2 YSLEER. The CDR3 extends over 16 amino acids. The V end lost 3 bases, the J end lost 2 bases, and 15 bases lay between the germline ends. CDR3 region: CASSQKSRVPTDTQYF. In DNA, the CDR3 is TGCGCCAGCAGCCAGAAATCCAGGGTACCCACAGATACGCAGTATTTT.

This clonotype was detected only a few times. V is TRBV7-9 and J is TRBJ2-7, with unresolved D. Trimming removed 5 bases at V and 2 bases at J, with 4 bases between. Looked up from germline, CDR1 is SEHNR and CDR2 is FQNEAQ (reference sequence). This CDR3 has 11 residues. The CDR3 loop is CASSVTYEQYF. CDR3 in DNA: TGTGCCAGCAGCGTTACCTACGAGCAGTACTTC.

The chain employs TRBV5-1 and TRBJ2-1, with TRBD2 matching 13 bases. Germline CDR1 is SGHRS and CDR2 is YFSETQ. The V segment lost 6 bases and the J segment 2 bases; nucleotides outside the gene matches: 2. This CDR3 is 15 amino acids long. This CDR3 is CASKTSGGTYNEQFF. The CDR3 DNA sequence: TGCGCCAGCAAGACTAGCGGGGGGACCTACAATGAGCAGTTCTTC.

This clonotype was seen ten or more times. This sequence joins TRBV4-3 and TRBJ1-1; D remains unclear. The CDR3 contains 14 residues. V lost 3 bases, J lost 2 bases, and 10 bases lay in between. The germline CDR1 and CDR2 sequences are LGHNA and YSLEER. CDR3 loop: CASSQLTINTEAFF. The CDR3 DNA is TGCGCCAGCAGCCAGCTGACAATAAACACTGAAGCTTTCTTT.

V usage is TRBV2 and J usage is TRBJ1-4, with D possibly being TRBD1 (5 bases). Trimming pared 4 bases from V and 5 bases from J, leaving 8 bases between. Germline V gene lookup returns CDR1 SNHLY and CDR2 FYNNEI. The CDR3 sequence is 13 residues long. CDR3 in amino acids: CASSGQSNEKLFF. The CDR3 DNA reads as TGTGCCAGCAGTGGACAGTCGAATGAAAAACTGTTTTTT.

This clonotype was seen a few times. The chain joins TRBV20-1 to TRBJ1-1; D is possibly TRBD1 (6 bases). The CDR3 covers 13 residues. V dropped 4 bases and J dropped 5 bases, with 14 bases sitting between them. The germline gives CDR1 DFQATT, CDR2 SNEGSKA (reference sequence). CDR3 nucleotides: TGCAGTGCTACCGGGACAAGAGGAACTGAAGCTTTCTTT. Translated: CSATGTRGTEAFF.

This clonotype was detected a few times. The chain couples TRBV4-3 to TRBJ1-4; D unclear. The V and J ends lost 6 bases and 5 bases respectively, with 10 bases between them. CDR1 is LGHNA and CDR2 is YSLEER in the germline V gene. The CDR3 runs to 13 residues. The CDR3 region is CASRDTMNEKLFF. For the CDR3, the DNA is TGCGCCAGCAGAGACACGATGAATGAAAAACTGTTTTTT.

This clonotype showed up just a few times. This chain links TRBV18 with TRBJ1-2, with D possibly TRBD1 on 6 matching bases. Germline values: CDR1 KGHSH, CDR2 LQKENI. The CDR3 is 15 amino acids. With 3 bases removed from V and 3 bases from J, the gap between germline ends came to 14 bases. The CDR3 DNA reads TGTGCCAGCTCACCTCGTCCAGGGGACGACTATGGCTACACCTTC. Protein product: CASSPRPGDDYGYTF. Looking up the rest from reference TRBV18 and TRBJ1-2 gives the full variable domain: NAGVMQNPRHLVRRRGQEARLRCSPMKGHSHVYWYRQLPEEGLKFMVYLQKENIIDESGMPKERFSAEFPKEGPSILRIQQVVRGDSAAYFCASSPRPGDDYGYTFGSGTRLTVV.

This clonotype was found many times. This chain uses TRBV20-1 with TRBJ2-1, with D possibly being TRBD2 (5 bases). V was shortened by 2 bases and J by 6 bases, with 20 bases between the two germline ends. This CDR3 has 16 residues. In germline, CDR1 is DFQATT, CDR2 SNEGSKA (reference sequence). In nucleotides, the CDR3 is TGCAGTGCTAGACCTATACTAGACCCCCGGCGCAATGAGCAGTTCTTC. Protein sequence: CSARPILDPRRNEQFF.

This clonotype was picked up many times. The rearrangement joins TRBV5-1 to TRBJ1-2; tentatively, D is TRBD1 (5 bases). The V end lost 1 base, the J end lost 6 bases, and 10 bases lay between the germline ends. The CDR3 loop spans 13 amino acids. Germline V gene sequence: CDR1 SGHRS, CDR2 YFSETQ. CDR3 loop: CASSLRGGDGYTF. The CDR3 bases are TGCGCCAGCAGCTTGAGGGGCGGAGATGGCTACACCTTC. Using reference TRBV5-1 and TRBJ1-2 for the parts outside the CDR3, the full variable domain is KAGVTQTPRYLIKTRGQQVTLSCSPISGHRSVSWYQQTPGQGLQFLFEYFSETQRNKGNFPGRFSGRQFSNSRSEMNVSTLELGDSALYLCASSLRGGDGYTFGSGTRLTVV.

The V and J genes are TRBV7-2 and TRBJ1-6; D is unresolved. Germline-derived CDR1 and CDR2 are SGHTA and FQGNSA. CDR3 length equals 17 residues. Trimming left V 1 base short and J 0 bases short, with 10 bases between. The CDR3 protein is CASSLVGSSSYNSPLHF. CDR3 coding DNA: TGTGCCAGCAGCTTAGTAGGGTCGAGCTCCTATAATTCACCCCTCCACTTT.

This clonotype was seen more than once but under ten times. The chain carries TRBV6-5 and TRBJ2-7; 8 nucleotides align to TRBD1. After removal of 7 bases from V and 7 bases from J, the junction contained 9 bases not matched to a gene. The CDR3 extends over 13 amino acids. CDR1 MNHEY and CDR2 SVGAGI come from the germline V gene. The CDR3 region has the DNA TGTGCCAGCAAATACGGACAGGGCGGAGAGCAGTACTTC. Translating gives CASKYGQGGEQYF.

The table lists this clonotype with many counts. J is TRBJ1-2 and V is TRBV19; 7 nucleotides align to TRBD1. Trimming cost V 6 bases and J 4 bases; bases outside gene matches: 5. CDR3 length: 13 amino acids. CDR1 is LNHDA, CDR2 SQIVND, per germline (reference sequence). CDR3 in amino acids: CASSPQGFYGYTF. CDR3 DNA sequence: TGTGCCAGTAGCCCACAGGGGTTCTATGGCTACACCTTC.

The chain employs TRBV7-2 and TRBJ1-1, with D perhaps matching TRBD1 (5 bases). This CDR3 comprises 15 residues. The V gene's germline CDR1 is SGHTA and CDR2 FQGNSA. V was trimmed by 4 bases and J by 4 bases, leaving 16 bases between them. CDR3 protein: CASSYHQGIRTEAFF. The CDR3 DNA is TGTGCCAGCAGCTATCATCAGGGCATTCGCACTGAAGCTTTCTTT.

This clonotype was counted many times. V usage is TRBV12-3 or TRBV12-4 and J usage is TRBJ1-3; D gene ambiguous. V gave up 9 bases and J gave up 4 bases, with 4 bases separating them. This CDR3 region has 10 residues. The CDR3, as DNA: TGTGCCAGTAGGGGAAACACCATATATTTT. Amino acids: CASRGNTIYF.

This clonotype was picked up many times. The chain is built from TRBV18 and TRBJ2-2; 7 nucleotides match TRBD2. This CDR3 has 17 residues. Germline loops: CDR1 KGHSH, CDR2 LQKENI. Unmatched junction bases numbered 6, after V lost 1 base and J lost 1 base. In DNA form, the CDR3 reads TGTGCCAGCTCACCACTGTCGGTAGCGGGGAACACCGGGGAGCTGTTTTTT. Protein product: CASSPLSVAGNTGELFF.

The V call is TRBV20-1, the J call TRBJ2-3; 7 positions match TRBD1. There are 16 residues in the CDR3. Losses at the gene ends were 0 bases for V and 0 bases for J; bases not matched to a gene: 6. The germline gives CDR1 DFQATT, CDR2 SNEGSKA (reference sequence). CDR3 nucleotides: TGCAGTGCTAGAGACAGGGGGAGTGCAAGCACAGATACGCAGTATTTT. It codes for CSARDRGSASTDTQYF.

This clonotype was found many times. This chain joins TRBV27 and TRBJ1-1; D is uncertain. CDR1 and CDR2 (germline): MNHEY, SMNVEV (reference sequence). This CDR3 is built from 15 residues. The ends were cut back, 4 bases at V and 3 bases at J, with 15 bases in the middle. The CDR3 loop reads CASSSPPGTHTEAFF. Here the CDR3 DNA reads TGTGCCAGCAGTTCCCCACCCGGCACCCACACTGAAGCTTTCTTT.

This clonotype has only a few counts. The CDR3 DNA reads as TGTGCCAGCAGCTCTCAGGGGCCGGGATATAATTCACCCCTCCACTTT. Translation: CASSSQGPGYNSPLHF. The V and J genes are TRBV7-2 and TRBJ1-6; tentative D call: TRBD1 (6 bases). Per the germline V gene, CDR1 is SGHTA and CDR2 is FQGNSA. The V end lost 4 bases, the J end lost 4 bases, and 14 bases lay between the germline ends. The CDR3 sequence is 16 residues long. Drawing the rest from reference TRBV7-2 and TRBJ1-6, the complete variable domain is GAGVSQSPSNKVTEKGKDVELRCDPISGHTALYWYRQSLGQGLEFLIYFQGNSAPDKSGLPSDRFSAERTGGSVSTLTIQRTQQEDSAVYLCASSSQGPGYNSPLHFGNGTRLTVT.

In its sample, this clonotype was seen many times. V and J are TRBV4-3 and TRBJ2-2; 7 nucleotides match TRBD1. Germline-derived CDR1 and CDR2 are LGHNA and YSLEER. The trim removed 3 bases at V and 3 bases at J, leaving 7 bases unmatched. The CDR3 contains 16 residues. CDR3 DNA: TGCGCCAGCAGCCATGTTGGGGACAGTTACACCGGGGAGCTGTTTTTT. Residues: CASSHVGDSYTGELFF.